Shown below are 15 T cell receptor beta chains from a single sample sequenced in a study of cytomegalovirus exposure and HLA in healthy donors. Profiled with immunoSEQ multiplex PCR; TCRdb holds only in-frame clones, not every one. The table records 150,000 to 200,000 clones, roughly nine tenths of them present only once. The sequenced sample consisted of PBMCs. These TCRs come from a man between 18 and 35 years old in good health and CMV-seropositive.

The rearrangement links TRBV18 to TRBJ2-7, with 9 positions matching TRBD1. Germline V CDR1 and CDR2: KGHSH, LQKENI. This CDR3 has 15 amino acids. V shed 3 bases, J shed 3 bases, and the junction held 6 bases outside the gene matches. CDR3 sequence: CASSPRTGDVYEQYF. In DNA, the CDR3 is TGTGCCAGCTCACCGCGGACAGGGGACGTCTACGAGCAGTACTTC.

This chain links TRBV27 with TRBJ1-2; 9 nucleotides line up with TRBD1. With 8 bases clipped from V and 5 bases from J, the junction kept 12 bases outside the gene matches. The CDR3 runs 15 residues. Germline V gene sequence: CDR1 MNHEY, CDR2 SMNVEV (reference sequence). The CDR3 DNA reads as TGTGCCAGCCGCCCTACCGGGACAGGGTTATATGGCTACACCTTC. Its protein is CASRPTGTGLYGYTF.

The V call is TRBV5-1, the J call TRBJ1-4; D perhaps matches TRBD1 (5 bases). CDR1 SGHRS and CDR2 YFSETQ come from the germline V gene. V lost 0 bases, J lost 7 bases, and 10 bases lay in between. The CDR3 totals 14 residues. The CDR3, as DNA: TGCGCCAGCAGCTTGGTAGGGGCGCCTGAAAAACTGTTTTTT. Protein: CASSLVGAPEKLFF.

This sequence joins TRBV7-9 and TRBJ2-1, with D possibly matching TRBD2 (6 bases). Per germline, CDR1 SEHNR and CDR2 FQNEAQ (reference sequence). The ends were cut back, 5 bases at V and 6 bases at J, with 8 bases in the middle. The CDR3 spans 12 residues. CDR3 bases: TGTGCCAGCAGCAGGGACTTCAATGAGCAGTTCTTC. Translation: CASSRDFNEQFF.

The CDR3 spells CASSGGGLAGVHEQYF. CDR3 coding DNA: TGCGCCAGCAGCGGGGGGGGACTAGCGGGAGTTCACGAGCAGTACTTC. This sequence joins TRBV5-1 and TRBJ2-7; 14 nucleotides agree with TRBD2. J lost 5 bases, V lost 4 bases, and 8 bases had no gene match. In germline, CDR1 is SGHRS, CDR2 YFSETQ. The CDR3 loop spans 16 amino acids.

The chain couples TRBV5-1 to TRBJ1-2, with 7 positions matching TRBD1. CDR3 size: 13 residues. V was clipped by 1 base and J by 8 bases; unmatched bases: 5. CDR1 SGHRS and CDR2 YFSETQ come from the germline V gene. The CDR3 is CASSLTGVEGYTF. CDR3 DNA sequence: TGCGCCAGCAGCTTGACAGGGGTCGAGGGCTACACCTTC.

CDR3 in DNA: TGTGCCACCTCCTTAGAGGCTCACCCCTCCTACGAGCAGTACTTC. It yields the protein CATSLEAHPSYEQYF. The V call is TRBV27, the J call TRBJ2-7, with D unclear. The CDR3 has 15 amino acids. V shed 10 bases and J shed 0 bases, with 19 bases lying between them. Germline lookup yields CDR1 MNHEY and CDR2 SMNVEV (reference sequence).

Regarding this clone: The sample contains more than one DNA sequence encoding this CDR3. The rearrangement joins TRBV7-9 to TRBJ2-1, with 10 bases lining up with TRBD2. This CDR3 comprises 15 residues. V lost 3 bases to trimming and J lost 4 bases; unmatched junction nucleotides: 3. From germline, CDR1 is SEHNR and CDR2 FQNEAQ (reference sequence). CDR3 sequence: CASSFLAGVYNEQFF. CDR3 DNA: TGTGCCAGCAGCTTCCTAGCGGGAGTTTACAATGAGCAGTTCTTC.

CDR3 sequence (DNA): TGTGCCAGCACCGAGGGTTTTTCCTCCTACAATGAGCAGTTCTTC. Translation: CASTEGFSSYNEQFF. This chain uses TRBV28 with TRBJ2-1, with D perhaps matching TRBD2 (5 bases). Germline CDR1 is MDHEN and CDR2 is SYDVKM. There are 15 residues in the CDR3. Trimming removed 7 bases from V and 0 bases from J, with 13 bases in between.

This clone was recorded once. The chain has TRBV7-2 and TRBJ2-3; 9 bases are shared with TRBD2. In germline, CDR1 is SGHTA, CDR2 FQGNSA. The CDR3 is 14 amino acids. Unmatched junction bases numbered 1, after V lost 6 bases and J lost 0 bases. The CDR3 DNA is TGTGCCAGCAGAAGCGGGGGGAGCACAGATACGCAGTATTTT. As protein: CASRSGGSTDTQYF.

This chain connects TRBV6-1 to TRBJ2-2; a weak D match, TRBD1 (5 bases). V was cut by 6 bases and J by 4 bases, with 9 bases left in between. The length of the CDR3 is 13 residues. In germline, CDR1 is MNHNS, CDR2 SASEGT. The CDR3 sequence: CASRTAITGELFF. The DNA of the CDR3 is TGTGCCAGCAGGACAGCGATCACCGGGGAGCTGTTTTTT.

The J gene is TRBJ2-6, the V gene TRBV18; D is undetermined. Germline loops: CDR1 KGHSH, CDR2 LQKENI. V was pared by 4 bases and J by 0 bases, with 4 bases between. This CDR3 spans 14 amino acids. As DNA, the CDR3 is TGTGCCAGCTCACGAGACTCTGGGGCCAACGTCCTGACTTTC. Its protein product is CASSRDSGANVLTF. Supplemented by reference TRBV18 and TRBJ2-6, the full variable domain reads NAGVMQNPRHLVRRRGQEARLRCSPMKGHSHVYWYRQLPEEGLKFMVYLQKENIIDESGMPKERFSAEFPKEGPSILRIQQVVRGDSAAYFCASSRDSGANVLTFGAGSRLTVL.

The J gene is TRBJ2-7, the V gene TRBV6-6; 12 bases are a match to TRBD2. Germline loops: CDR1 MNHNY, CDR2 SVGAGI (reference sequence). CDR3 size: 15 residues. V lost 5 bases and J lost 3; bases outside the gene matches: 5. CDR3 in amino acids: CASSRLAGVDYEQYF. The CDR3 coding sequence is TGTGCCAGCAGTCGACTAGCGGGAGTTGACTACGAGCAGTACTTC.

This sequence joins TRBV19 and TRBJ2-1; 9 nucleotides line up with TRBD2. From germline, CDR1 is LNHDA and CDR2 SQIVND (reference sequence). The V gene end was trimmed by 7 bases and the J gene end by 10 bases; junction bases not matched to a gene: 8. This CDR3 region has 13 residues. For the CDR3, the DNA is TGTGCCAGTACCGGGACTAGCTGGGAGGAGCAGTTCTTC. It translates to CASTGTSWEEQFF.

The gene calls are TRBV12-5 and TRBJ2-3, with a weak D call TRBD2 (6 bases). Trimming shortened V by 2 bases and J by 2 bases, and 11 bases separated the two germline ends. The germline gives CDR1 LGHNT, CDR2 FRNRAP. This CDR3 comprises 15 residues. The CDR3 region has the DNA TGTGCTAGTGGTTTGTTCCCGGGGGTCACAGATACGCAGTATTTT. This encodes CASGLFPGVTDTQYF.